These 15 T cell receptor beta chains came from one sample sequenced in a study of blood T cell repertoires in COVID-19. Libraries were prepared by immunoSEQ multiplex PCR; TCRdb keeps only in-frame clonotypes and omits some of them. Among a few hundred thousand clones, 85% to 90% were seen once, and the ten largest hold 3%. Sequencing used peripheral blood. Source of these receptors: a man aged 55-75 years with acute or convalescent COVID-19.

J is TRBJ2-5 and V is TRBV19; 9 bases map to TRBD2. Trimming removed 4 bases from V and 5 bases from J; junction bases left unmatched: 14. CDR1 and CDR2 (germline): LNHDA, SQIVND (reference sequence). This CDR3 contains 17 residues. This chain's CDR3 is CASSTPGLAPSGETQYF. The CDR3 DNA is TGTGCCAGTAGTACGCCGGGACTAGCCCCAAGTGGGGAGACCCAGTACTTC.

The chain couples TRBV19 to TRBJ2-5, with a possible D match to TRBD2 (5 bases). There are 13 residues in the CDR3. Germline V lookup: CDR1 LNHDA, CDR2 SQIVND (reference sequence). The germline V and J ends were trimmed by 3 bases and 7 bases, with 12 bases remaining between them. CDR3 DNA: TGTGCCAGTAGTATTTTACGGGATGGGACCCAGTACTTC. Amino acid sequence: CASSILRDGTQYF.

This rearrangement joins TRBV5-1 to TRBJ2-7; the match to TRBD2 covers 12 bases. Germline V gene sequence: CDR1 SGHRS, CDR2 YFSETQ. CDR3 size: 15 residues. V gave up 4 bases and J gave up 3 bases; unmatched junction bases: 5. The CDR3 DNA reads TGCGCCAGCAGCCCCACTAGCGGGGGGCACTACGAGCAGTACTTC. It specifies CASSPTSGGHYEQYF.

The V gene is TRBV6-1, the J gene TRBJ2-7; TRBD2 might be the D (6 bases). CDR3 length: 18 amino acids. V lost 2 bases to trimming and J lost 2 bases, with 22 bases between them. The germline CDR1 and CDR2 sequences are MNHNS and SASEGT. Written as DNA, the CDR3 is TGTGCCAGCAGTGAACAACCGGTGGGGGGACTCTCCCCCTACGAGCAGTACTTC. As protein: CASSEQPVGGLSPYEQYF.

The CDR3 here is CASRYRGYGYTF. DNA of the CDR3: TGTGCCAGCAGGTACAGGGGTTATGGCTACACCTTC. The rearrangement uses TRBV2 and TRBJ1-2; 7 nucleotides match TRBD1. Trimming at V came to 6 bases and at J to 5 bases, leaving 3 bases not matched to a gene. CDR3 length: 12 residues. Germline CDR1 SNHLY, CDR2 FYNNEI.

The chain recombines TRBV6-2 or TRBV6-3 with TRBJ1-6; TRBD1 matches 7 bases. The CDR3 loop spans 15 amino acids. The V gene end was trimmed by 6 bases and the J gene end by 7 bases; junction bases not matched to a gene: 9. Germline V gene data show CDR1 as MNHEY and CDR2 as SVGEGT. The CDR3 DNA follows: TGTGCCAGCAGCAACCCGGGACAGAGAAATTCACCCCTCCACTTT. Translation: CASSNPGQRNSPLHF.

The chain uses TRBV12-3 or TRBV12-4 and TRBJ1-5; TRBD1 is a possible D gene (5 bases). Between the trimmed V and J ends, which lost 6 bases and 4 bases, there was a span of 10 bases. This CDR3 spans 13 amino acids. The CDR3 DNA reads TGTGCCAGCAGGATTACAGGTAATCAGCCCCAGCATTTT. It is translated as CASRITGNQPQHF.

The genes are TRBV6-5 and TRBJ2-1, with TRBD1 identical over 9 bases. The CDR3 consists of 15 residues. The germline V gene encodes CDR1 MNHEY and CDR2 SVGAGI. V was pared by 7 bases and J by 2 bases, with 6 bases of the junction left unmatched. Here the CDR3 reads CASKLGTGPYNEQFF. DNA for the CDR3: TGTGCCAGCAAGTTAGGGACAGGGCCCTACAATGAGCAGTTCTTC.

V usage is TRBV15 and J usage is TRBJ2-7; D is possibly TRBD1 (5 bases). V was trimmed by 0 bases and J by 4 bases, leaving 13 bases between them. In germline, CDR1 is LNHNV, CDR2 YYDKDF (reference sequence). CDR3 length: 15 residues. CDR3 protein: CATSRDRVFGYEQYF. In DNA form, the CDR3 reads TGTGCCACCAGCAGAGACAGGGTATTCGGATACGAGCAGTACTTC.

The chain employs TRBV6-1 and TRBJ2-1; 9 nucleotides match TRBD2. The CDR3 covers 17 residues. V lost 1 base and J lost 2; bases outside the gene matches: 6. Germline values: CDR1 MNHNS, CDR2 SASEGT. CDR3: CASSEGWAGGTYNEQFF. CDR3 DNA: TGTGCCAGCAGTGAAGGCTGGGCGGGGGGGACCTACAATGAGCAGTTCTTC.

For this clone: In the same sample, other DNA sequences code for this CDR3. CDR3 coding DNA: TGTGCCAGCAGCTTAGGCCAGGGGAGCTATGGCTACACCTTC. It codes for CASSLGQGSYGYTF. The V call is TRBV11-2, the J call TRBJ1-2; D is perhaps TRBD1 (6 bases). This CDR3 region has 14 residues. In germline, CDR1 is SGHAT, CDR2 FQNNGV. Trimming left V 1 base short and J 4 bases short, with 10 bases between.

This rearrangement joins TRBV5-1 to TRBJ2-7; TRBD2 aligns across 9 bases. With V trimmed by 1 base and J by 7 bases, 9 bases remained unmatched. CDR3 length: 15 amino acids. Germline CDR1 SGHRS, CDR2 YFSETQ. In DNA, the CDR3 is TGCGCCAGCAGCTTGCCTAGCGGGGCCACCGGGGAGCAGTACTTC. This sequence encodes CASSLPSGATGEQYF. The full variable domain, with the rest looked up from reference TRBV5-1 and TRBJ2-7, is KAGVTQTPRYLIKTRGQQVTLSCSPISGHRSVSWYQQTPGQGLQFLFEYFSETQRNKGNFPGRFSGRQFSNSRSEMNVSTLELGDSALYLCASSLPSGATGEQYFGPGTRLTVT.

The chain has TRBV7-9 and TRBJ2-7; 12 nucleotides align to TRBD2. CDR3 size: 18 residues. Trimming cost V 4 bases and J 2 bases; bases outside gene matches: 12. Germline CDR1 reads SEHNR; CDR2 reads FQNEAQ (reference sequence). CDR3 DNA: TGTGCCAGCAGCTCTCCGGGACTAGCGGGTTCGGAACCCTACGAGCAGTACTTC. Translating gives CASSSPGLAGSEPYEQYF.

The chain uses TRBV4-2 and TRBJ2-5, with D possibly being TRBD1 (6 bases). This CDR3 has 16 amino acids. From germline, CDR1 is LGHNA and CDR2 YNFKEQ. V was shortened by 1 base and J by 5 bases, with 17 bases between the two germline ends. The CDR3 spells CASSQVGAGVQETQYF. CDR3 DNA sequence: TGTGCCAGCAGCCAAGTTGGGGCAGGGGTACAGGAGACCCAGTACTTC.

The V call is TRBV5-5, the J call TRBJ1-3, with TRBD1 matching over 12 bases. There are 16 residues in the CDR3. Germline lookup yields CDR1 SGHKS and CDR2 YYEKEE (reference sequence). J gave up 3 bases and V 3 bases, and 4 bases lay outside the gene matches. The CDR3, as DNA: TGTGCCAGCAGCTGGGGACAGGGGGCCCGTGGAAACACCATATATTTT. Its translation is CASSWGQGARGNTIYF.